This passage covers 25 T cell receptor beta chains from one sample sequenced in a study of CD8 T cells in ankylosing spondylitis. MiXCR, applied by TCRdb to the 5' RACE reads, yields one record per CDR3 protein. Of a few hundred thousand distinct CDR3 sequences in the sample, 7% to 9% were seen once. These receptors have no identified antigens. The study's findings and limits: It appeared that ankylosing spondylitis blood was characterized by a TCR beta motif of roughly 8 highly homologous variants.

The sample consisted of blood, either unsorted or a sorted T cell fraction (not recorded which). The origin of the receptors is a male donor with ankylosing spondylitis.

For the CDR3, the DNA is TGTGCCAGCAGCTTAGCTAACCCGGGACTATTAGACATCAATGAGCAGTTCTTC. Translation: CASSLANPGLLDINEQFF. The genes are TRBV7-6 and TRBJ2-1, with 7 bases fitting TRBD2. Per germline, CDR1 SGHVS and CDR2 FNYEAQ. The CDR3 spans 18 residues. V dropped 0 bases and J dropped 6; count of bases not matched to a gene: 14.

The rearrangement uses TRBV27 and TRBJ2-7; the D gene is possibly TRBD2 (6 bases). The CDR3 has 15 residues. Germline values: CDR1 MNHEY, CDR2 SMNVEV (reference sequence). Trimming cost V 5 bases and J 6 bases, with 20 bases left between them. In nucleotides, the CDR3 is TGTGCCAGCAGTCCACGTGGGGTCACGGAGGGCGAGCAGTACTTC. Translation gives CASSPRGVTEGEQYF.

The chain is built from TRBV4-1 and TRBJ2-1, with unresolved D. Trimming took off 3 bases at V and 15 bases at J, with 21 bases between the two ends. The CDR3 length is 14 residues. Germline V lookup: CDR1 MGHRA, CDR2 YSYEKL. The CDR3 bases are TGCGCCAGCAGCCAGAGAGATGACTTCCCATCACGGTTCTTC. It specifies CASSQRDDFPSRFF.

Note on this clonotype: This sequence may be a read error, since a much larger clone differs from it by one base. CDR3 DNA sequence: TGCGCCAGCAGCCTACGGGGACAGAATCAGCCCAAGCATTTT. The encoded protein is CASSLRGQNQPKHF. The chain recombines TRBV4-1 with TRBJ1-5; 7 nucleotides align to TRBD1. Germline V gene sequence: CDR1 MGHRA, CDR2 YSYEKL. The CDR3 is 14 residues long.

This clonotype was observed a few times. The chain links TRBV9 to TRBJ2-7; no reliable D call. Trimming pared 0 bases from V and 1 base from J, leaving 11 bases between. This CDR3 is 15 amino acids long. The germline V gene encodes CDR1 SGDLS and CDR2 YYNGEE. This chain's CDR3 is CASSVGVSRSYEQYF. The CDR3 coding sequence is TGTGCCAGCAGCGTAGGGGTCAGTAGATCCTACGAGCAGTACTTC.

The gene calls are TRBV11-3 and TRBJ2-3; no definite D call. The germline V and J ends were trimmed by 1 base and 2 bases, with 13 bases remaining between them. The CDR3 has 16 residues. CDR1 is SGHNT and CDR2 is YENEEA in the germline V gene. The CDR3 DNA reads TGTGCCAGCAGCTTAGGAGTAGCAGAGATCACAGATACGCAGTATTTT. This encodes CASSLGVAEITDTQYF.

The table lists this clonotype with a few counts. V gene TRBV20-1 combines with J gene TRBJ2-3; no clear D gene. Germline assignment: CDR1 DFQATT and CDR2 SNEGSKA (reference sequence). The CDR3 extends over 15 amino acids. Trimming took off 0 bases at V and 1 base at J, with 11 bases between the two ends. Written as DNA, the CDR3 is TGCAGTGCTAGAGATTGGATAGCAGGCACAGATACGCAGTATTTT. This gives the protein CSARDWIAGTDTQYF.

This chain joins TRBV20-1 and TRBJ2-7; the D gene is possibly TRBD1 (6 bases). The CDR3 contains 15 residues. V was shortened by 6 bases and J by 6 bases, with 24 bases between the two germline ends. Germline V gene sequence: CDR1 DFQATT, CDR2 SNEGSKA (reference sequence). The CDR3 nucleotides are TGCAGTGCACCTCCGGGACACCGATCTGTTGGCGAGCAGTACTTC. As protein: CSAPPGHRSVGEQYF.

The chain employs TRBV27 and TRBJ1-3; D uncertain. Trimming stripped 8 bases from V and 0 bases from J, with 11 bases between. CDR3 length: 14 amino acids. CDR1 and CDR2 from the germline V gene are MNHEY and SMNVEV (reference sequence). In DNA form, the CDR3 reads TGTGCCAGCTCAGCCAGGTCCTCTGGAAACACCATATATTTT. Translated, it gives CASSARSSGNTIYF.

The rearrangement links TRBV30 to TRBJ2-7, with no clear D. CDR3 size: 14 residues. V gave up 0 bases and J gave up 6 bases, with 15 bases separating them. Germline V CDR1 and CDR2: GTSNPN, SVGIG (reference sequence). DNA of the CDR3: TGTGCCTGGAGTGTAGTCCTGCCTCCAGGCGAGCAGTACTTC. This encodes CAWSVVLPPGEQYF.

The J gene is TRBJ2-1, the V gene TRBV7-9; 8 bases map to TRBD2. V lost 1 base, J lost 9 bases, and 8 bases stayed unmatched. This CDR3 comprises 15 residues. The V gene's germline CDR1 is SEHNR and CDR2 FQNEAQ (reference sequence). The CDR3 spells CASSLDSGTYGEQFF. The DNA of the CDR3 is TGTGCCAGCAGCTTAGATAGCGGGACCTACGGTGAGCAGTTCTTC.

This clonotype was observed a few times. The rearrangement links TRBV7-8 to TRBJ2-7; a possible D gene is TRBD1 (5 bases). CDR1 and CDR2 from the germline V gene are SGHVS and FQNEAQ. The CDR3 is made up of 16 amino acids. V lost 1 base, J lost 0 bases, and 13 bases lay in between. The CDR3 bases are TGTGCCAGCAGCTTAGTTCAGGGCACGGCCTCCTACGAGCAGTACTTC. Protein sequence: CASSLVQGTASYEQYF.

At least ten counts were recorded for this clonotype. The rearrangement links TRBV6-1 to TRBJ1-6; the match to TRBD1 covers 10 bases. The CDR3 consists of 18 residues. Trimming removed 4 bases from V and 10 bases from J; junction bases left unmatched: 16. Germline loops: CDR1 MNHNS, CDR2 SASEGT. As DNA, the CDR3 is TGTGCCAGCAGTGTACCGGGACAGGGGTTTGGGTTTGGATCACCCCTCCACTTT. It specifies CASSVPGQGFGFGSPLHF.

In its sample, this clonotype was seen many times. The rearrangement uses TRBV20-1 and TRBJ2-2, with D possibly being TRBD1 (6 bases). The V and J ends lost 6 bases and 1 base respectively, with 12 bases between them. CDR3 size: 14 residues. The germline V gene encodes CDR1 DFQATT and CDR2 SNEGSKA (reference sequence). The CDR3 reads CSAEATGNTGELFF. The CDR3 nucleotides read TGCAGTGCGGAAGCGACAGGGAACACCGGGGAGCTGTTTTTT.

The V gene is TRBV12-3 or TRBV12-4, the J gene TRBJ2-3; 9 positions match TRBD2. The length of the CDR3 is 15 residues. Germline trimming cut 4 bases from V and 6 bases from J; bases unmatched to any gene: 8. The CDR3 loop is CASSWKAGGPDTQYF. The CDR3 bases are TGTGCCAGCAGTTGGAAGGCGGGAGGGCCCGATACGCAGTATTTT.

In its sample, this clonotype was seen a few times. J is TRBJ2-2 and V is TRBV2; D gene ambiguous. Germline V gene data show CDR1 as SNHLY and CDR2 as FYNNEI. This CDR3 has 14 amino acids. V lost 5 bases, J lost 3 bases, and 10 bases lay in between. CDR3 residues: CASSLLLDTGELFF. For the CDR3, the DNA is TGTGCCAGCAGTCTACTCCTTGACACCGGGGAGCTGTTTTTT.

The chain links TRBV12-3 or TRBV12-4 to TRBJ2-7; D gene ambiguous. Trimming stripped 0 bases from V and 6 bases from J, with 18 bases between. The CDR3 has 16 residues. The CDR3 nucleotides are TGTGCCAGCAGTTTAGCGCCTGTCATGCCCCTACGCGAGCAGTACTTC. Its protein is CASSLAPVMPLREQYF.

The chain carries TRBV27 and TRBJ1-2; a weak D match, TRBD1 (5 bases). The CDR3 loop spans 13 amino acids. Germline V gene data show CDR1 as MNHEY and CDR2 as SMNVEV (reference sequence). V lost 4 bases and J 8 bases, leaving 14 bases between the germline ends. The CDR3 DNA reads as TGTGCCAGCAGTTCGTTAACCGGGGGGGGCTACACCTTC. Protein product: CASSSLTGGGYTF.

This clonotype came up a few times. The chain recombines TRBV7-9 with TRBJ2-3; D is perhaps TRBD2 (5 bases). The CDR3 is 14 residues long. Germline CDR1 reads SEHNR; CDR2 reads FQNEAQ (reference sequence). Trimming shortened V by 5 bases and J by 5 bases, and 14 bases separated the two germline ends. CDR3 loop: CASSPGKMGDTQYF. Written as DNA, the CDR3 is TGTGCCAGCAGCCCGGGAAAGATGGGAGATACGCAGTATTTT.

This clonotype was detected a few times. The V gene is TRBV2, the J gene TRBJ2-3, with a possible D match to TRBD1 (5 bases). CDR1 and CDR2 from the germline V gene are SNHLY and FYNNEI. The germline V and J ends were trimmed by 6 bases and 4 bases, with 17 bases remaining between them. The CDR3 has 15 amino acids. The CDR3 nucleotides are TGTGCCAGCAGCCTACTCACTGACAGATCAGATACGCAGTATTTT. As protein: CASSLLTDRSDTQYF. The full variable domain, completed using reference TRBV2 and TRBJ2-3, is EPEVTQTPSHQVTQMGQEVILRCVPISNHLYFYWYRQILGQKVEFLVSFYNNEISEKSEIFDDQFSVERPDGSNFTLKIRSTKLEDSAMYFCASSLLTDRSDTQYFGPGTRLTVL.

The chain employs TRBV7-9 and TRBJ2-7, with 9 bases lining up with TRBD2. CDR3 length: 16 amino acids. V dropped 2 bases and J dropped 7; count of bases not matched to a gene: 12. The germline CDR1 and CDR2 sequences are SEHNR and FQNEAQ (reference sequence). The CDR3 nucleotides read TGTGCCAGCAGCTTAAATCCCGGGTTAGCGGGAGTTGAGCAGTACTTC. Its translation is CASSLNPGLAGVEQYF. Looking up the rest from reference TRBV7-9 and TRBJ2-7 gives the full variable domain: DTGVSQNPRHKITKRGQNVTFRCDPISEHNRLYWYRQTLGQGPEFLTYFQNEAQLEKSRLLSDRFSAERPKGSFSTLEIQRTEQGDSAMYLCASSLNPGLAGVEQYFGPGTRLTVT.

This clonotype was seen a few times. The chain employs TRBV7-9 and TRBJ2-1; 9 nucleotides match TRBD1. The CDR3 is made up of 15 amino acids. Germline CDR1 is SEHNR and CDR2 is FQNEAQ (reference sequence). The V segment lost 5 bases and the J segment 6 bases; nucleotides outside the gene matches: 8. In DNA, the CDR3 is TGTGCCAGCAGCCGGGACAGGGACGGATCCAATGAGCAGTTCTTC. Protein product: CASSRDRDGSNEQFF. Supplemented by reference TRBV7-9 and TRBJ2-1, the full variable domain reads DTGVSQNPRHKITKRGQNVTFRCDPISEHNRLYWYRQTLGQGPEFLTYFQNEAQLEKSRLLSDRFSAERPKGSFSTLEIQRTEQGDSAMYLCASSRDRDGSNEQFFGPGTRLTVL.

This clonotype was observed a few times. The chain joins TRBV13 to TRBJ2-5, with TRBD1 identical over 9 bases. The CDR3 runs to 14 residues. After removal of 6 bases from V and 5 bases from J, the junction contained 7 bases not matched to a gene. Germline V lookup: CDR1 PRHDT, CDR2 FYEKMQ (reference sequence). The CDR3 reads CASRRQGGSETQYF. CDR3 bases: TGTGCCAGCAGAAGACAGGGGGGTTCGGAGACCCAGTACTTC.

This chain links TRBV4-2 with TRBJ2-7; D is perhaps TRBD2 (6 bases). This CDR3 spans 13 amino acids. V was clipped by 7 bases and J by 5 bases, with 15 bases between them. In germline, CDR1 is LGHNA, CDR2 YNFKEQ. Written as DNA, the CDR3 is TGTGCCAGCACGCCGGGAGCAGTCCACGAGCAGTACTTC. It translates to CASTPGAVHEQYF.

The genes are TRBV20-1 and TRBJ2-5; TRBD2 might be the D (5 bases). Per the germline V gene, CDR1 is DFQATT and CDR2 is SNEGSKA (reference sequence). V was shortened by 0 bases and J by 1 base, with 15 bases between the two germline ends. The CDR3 contains 16 residues. The CDR3 loop reads CSARDEKLVPQETQYF. CDR3 DNA: TGCAGTGCTAGAGATGAGAAACTAGTGCCCCAAGAGACCCAGTACTTC.